These T cell receptor beta chains were read from a single sample in a study of spatial heterogeneity in lung cancer. TCRdb independently ran MiXCR on the 5' RACE reads; one entry per CDR3 protein. The sample has almost 75,000 distinct CDR3 sequences, approximately 12% seen once. This specimen consisted of PBMCs, obtained at surgery. The receptor source for this set is a male donor with early-stage non-small cell lung cancer. Both conserved end residues are part of each CDR3. D genes are given only for firm matches. Rows give clone size only sometimes, using once, few, many, or a class for an expanded clone.

>TRBJ2-1|NA|TRBD1|TRBV5-1
CASSWTGGASDEQFF
TGCGCCAGCAGCTGGACAGGTGGCGCCAGCGATGAGCAGTTCTTC
>TRBJ1-2|NA|NA|TRBV29-1
CSGLQLNYGYTF
TGCAGCGGCTTACAGCTTAACTATGGCTACACCTTC
>TRBJ1-4|few|TRBD1|TRBV11-1
CASSLRQGTDEKLFF
TGTGCCAGCAGCTTGAGACAGGGGACGGATGAAAAACTGTTTTTT
>TRBJ1-1|few|NA|TRBV28
CASSPGGGYNTEAFF
TGTGCCAGCAGCCCGGGGGGAGGATACAACACTGAAGCTTTCTTT
>TRBJ2-1|NA|TRBD2|TRBV7-9
CASSLVLAADWFF
TGTGCCAGCAGCTTAGTCCTAGCGGCCGATTGGTTCTTC
>TRBJ1-1|NA|NA|TRBV6-2/TRBV6-3
CASGGAPRGTEAFF
TGTGCCAGTGGGGGCGCTCCTCGGGGGACTGAAGCTTTCTTT
>TRBJ1-1|NA|NA|TRBV10-3
CAITPDEDFTEAFF
TGTGCCATCACCCCGGATGAGGACTTCACTGAAGCTTTCTTT
>TRBJ2-7|NA|TRBD2|TRBV14
CASSQVAGTRVLEQYF
TGTGCCAGCAGCCAAGTGGCCGGGACTAGAGTGCTCGAGCAGTACTTC
>TRBJ1-2|few|TRBD1|TRBV7-2
CASSLGGTGAGHGYTF
TGTGCCAGCAGCTTAGGAGGGACAGGCGCCGGACATGGCTACACCTTC
>TRBJ2-5|NA|NA|TRBV5-1
CASSEGRPQETQYF
TGCGCCAGCAGCGAGGGACGGCCGCAAGAGACCCAGTACTTC
>TRBJ2-6|few|TRBD2|TRBV20-1
CSARGRESFSGANVLTF
TGCAGTGCTAGAGGGCGGGAGAGTTTCTCTGGGGCCAACGTCCTGACTTTC
>TRBJ2-1|NA|TRBD2|TRBV5-1
CVSSPGGLVYRLSSYNEQFF
TGCGTCAGCAGCCCGGGCGGACTAGTCTACAGGTTAAGCTCCTACAATGAGCAGTTCTTC
>TRBJ2-1|NA|NA|TRBV18
CASSPVGTGVSYNEQFF
TGTGCCAGCTCACCGGTAGGAACGGGAGTCTCCTACAATGAGCAGTTCTTC
>TRBJ2-7|NA|NA|TRBV7-2
CASSLMSGPYEQYF
TGTGCCAGCAGCTTAATGTCTGGCCCCTACGAGCAGTACTTC
>TRBJ1-4|few|NA|TRBV4-1
CASSQDRQASEKLFF
TGCGCCAGCAGCCAAGATCGCCAGGCAAGTGAAAAACTGTTTTTT
>TRBJ1-1|many|NA|TRBV11-2
CASSFEILAEAFF
TGTGCCAGCAGCTTTGAAATTCTCGCTGAAGCTTTCTTT
>TRBJ2-5|NA|TRBD2|TRBV20-1
CSARKAGVGETQYF
TGCAGTGCCCGAAAGGCGGGAGTAGGGGAGACCCAGTACTTC
>TRBJ2-2|few|NA|TRBV10-3
CAISEGSVVTGELFF
TGTGCCATCAGTGAAGGGTCGGTGGTCACCGGGGAGCTGTTTTTT
>TRBJ1-1|many|TRBD1|TRBV5-1
CASSLGTGVGNTEAFF
TGCGCCAGCAGCCTGGGGACAGGGGTGGGGAACACTGAAGCTTTCTTT
>TRBJ1-5|NA|TRBD1|TRBV20-1
CSARDGQGDFQPQHF
TGCAGTGCTAGAGATGGGCAGGGGGATTTTCAGCCCCAGCATTTT
>TRBJ1-1|NA|NA|TRBV4-2
CASSQEARTENTEAFF
TGTGCCAGCAGCCAAGAGGCTAGGACAGAGAACACTGAAGCTTTCTTT
>TRBJ1-1|NA|NA|TRBV15
CATSRTRGSPEAFF
TGTGCCACCAGCAGAACCCGAGGGAGTCCCGAAGCTTTCTTT
>TRBJ2-3|few|NA|TRBV5-5
CASSLVIDTYTDTQYF
TGTGCCAGCAGCTTGGTTATCGATACCTACACAGATACGCAGTATTTT
>TRBJ2-1|few|NA|TRBV20-1
CSAGTHNEQFF
TGCAGTGCTGGGACCCACAATGAGCAGTTCTTC
>TRBJ2-5|many|TRBD2|TRBV2
CASNLAGVGAQYF
TGTGCCAGCAACCTAGCGGGAGTCGGGGCCCAGTACTTC
>TRBJ1-1|many|NA|TRBV29-1
CSVGPLTSDLEAFF
TGCAGCGTTGGGCCCCTTACATCAGATCTTGAAGCTTTCTTT
>TRBJ1-1|few|NA|TRBV20-1
CSVGRLNTEAFF
TGCAGTGTTGGACGGTTGAACACTGAAGCTTTCTTT
>TRBJ1-1|NA|NA|TRBV5-1
CASSFTGEETEAFF
TGCGCCAGCAGCTTCACGGGTGAAGAAACTGAAGCTTTCTTT
>TRBJ2-1|many|NA|TRBV12-3/TRBV12-4
CASSLGGGLDHEQFF
TGTGCCAGCAGTTTAGGCGGAGGGCTAGACCATGAGCAGTTCTTC
>TRBJ1-2|many|TRBD1|TRBV19
CASRSRDRGEYGYTF
TGTGCCAGTAGAAGCCGGGACAGGGGGGAGTACGGCTACACCTTC
>TRBJ1-1|NA|TRBD1|TRBV12-3/TRBV12-4
CASTHDRENTEAFF
TGTGCCAGCACCCACGACAGGGAGAACACTGAAGCTTTCTTT
>TRBJ1-1|NA|NA|TRBV7-9
CASSPEGFTNEAFF
TGTGCCAGCAGCCCAGAGGGGTTCACAAATGAAGCTTTCTTT
>TRBJ2-1|NA|TRBD1|TRBV19
CASKGTGGPNLYNEQFF
TGTGCCAGTAAAGGGACAGGGGGCCCGAACTTATACAATGAGCAGTTCTTC
>TRBJ2-1|many|NA|TRBV5-1
CASSSYNNEQFF
TGCGCCAGCAGCTCATATAACAATGAGCAGTTCTTC
>TRBJ2-7|NA|NA|TRBV27
CASSFSWGHEQYF
TGTGCCAGCAGTTTCTCGTGGGGCCACGAGCAGTACTTC
>TRBJ2-3|few|TRBD2|TRBV5-6
CASSPGIAGEDTQYF
TGTGCCAGCAGCCCCGGAATAGCGGGAGAGGATACGCAGTATTTT
>TRBJ2-3|many|NA|TRBV3-1
CASSPGTTDTQYF
TGTGCCAGCAGCCCAGGGACCACAGATACGCAGTATTTT
>TRBJ2-2|NA|TRBD1|TRBV7-9
CASSSRGHNTGELFF
TGTGCCAGCAGCTCCAGGGGGCATAACACCGGGGAGCTGTTTTTT
>TRBJ2-3|NA|TRBD2|TRBV7-8
CASSPTSGRDTDTQYF
TGTGCCAGCAGCCCGACTAGCGGGAGGGACACAGATACGCAGTATTTT
>TRBJ1-1|NA|NA|TRBV18
CASSETGSSNTEAFF
TGTGCCAGCTCAGAGACAGGTTCTTCGAACACTGAAGCTTTCTTT
>TRBJ2-1|NA|TRBD2|TRBV20-1
CSARDPWTSASGEQFF
TGCAGTGCTAGAGATCCCTGGACTAGCGCCTCAGGTGAGCAGTTCTTC
>TRBJ2-1|medium-sized|NA|TRBV29-1
CSVEGYSYNEQFF
TGCAGCGTTGAGGGATACTCCTACAATGAGCAGTTCTTC
>TRBJ2-1|many|TRBD2|TRBV5-1
CASSSGLAGSYNEQFF
TGCGCCAGCAGCTCTGGACTAGCGGGATCCTACAATGAGCAGTTCTTC
>TRBJ2-7|many|NA|TRBV21-1
CASSITSGTSSYEQYF
TGTGCCAGCAGCATAACTAGCGGGACAAGCTCCTACGAGCAGTACTTC
>TRBJ2-7|many|TRBD2|TRBV5-6
CASSLVPSGASYEQYF
TGTGCCAGCAGCTTGGTTCCTAGCGGAGCCTCCTACGAGCAGTACTTC
>TRBJ1-1|NA|TRBD1|TRBV5-1
CASSHDGQGSNTEAFF
TGCGCCAGCAGCCACGACGGACAGGGATCGAACACTGAAGCTTTCTTT
>TRBJ1-1|NA|NA|TRBV4-2
CASSQEGQGSAEAFF
TGTGCCAGCAGCCAAGAAGGTCAGGGGAGCGCTGAAGCTTTCTTT
>TRBJ2-1|NA|TRBD1|TRBV2
CASSPIGQGRSYNEQFF
TGTGCCAGCAGCCCGATCGGACAGGGGCGCTCCTACAATGAGCAGTTCTTC
>TRBJ2-1|few|NA|TRBV5-1
CASSLRDPPGAYNEQFF
TGCGCCAGCAGCCTACGGGACCCGCCCGGGGCCTACAATGAGCAGTTCTTC
>TRBJ1-1|NA|NA|TRBV7-9
CASSLDGGTEAFF
TGTGCCAGCAGCTTAGACGGGGGGACTGAAGCTTTCTTT
>TRBJ1-1|few|NA|TRBV20-1
CSARGGHSNTEAFF
TGCAGTGCTAGGGGGGGACACTCGAACACTGAAGCTTTCTTT
>TRBJ2-7|many|TRBD2|TRBV4-1
CASSQNSGRTYEQYF
TGCGCCAGCAGCCAAAATAGCGGGCGCACCTACGAGCAGTACTTC
>TRBJ1-4|few|NA|TRBV7-8
CASSWGPNEKLFF
TGTGCCAGCAGCTGGGGCCCTAATGAAAAACTGTTTTTT
>TRBJ2-5|few|NA|TRBV24-1
CATSDPRDAQETQYF
TGTGCCACCAGTGATCCACGCGACGCTCAAGAGACCCAGTACTTC
>TRBJ1-5|many|NA|TRBV2
CASSEGYSNQPQHF
TGTGCCAGCAGTGAGGGTTATAGCAATCAGCCCCAGCATTTT